Only one count was recorded for the clone carrying this T cell receptor (beta chain). The target antigen is unknown. These data belong to a study of cytotoxic CD8 clonotypes in ibrutinib-treated CLL. Study-level results: Baseline-level clonality went beyond age-matched healthy donors and moved in step with circulating CD8+ T-cell counts. With treatment, public clonotypes, which were uncommon, either contracted or remained stable.

Investigators sought sequencing depths of between 1 in 200,000 and 1 in 1 million T cells. Profiled with immunoSEQ multiplex PCR; TCRdb holds only in-frame clones, not every one. Of about 310,000 clones listed, about 80% are singletons. The CDR3 is 16 amino acids. Trimming took 1 base from V and 8 from J, leaving 17 bases between them. Germline V CDR1 and CDR2: SGHTA, FQGNSA. The receptor comes from a human donor with chronic lymphocytic leukemia. The rearrangement joins TRBV7-2 to TRBJ1-4, with D perhaps matching TRBD1 (6 bases). The source was PBMCs, collected before ibrutinib treatment. The CDR3 DNA follows: TGTGCCAGCAGCTTAGTAGGGTTAGGGGGTGGGGAAAAACTGTTTTTT. Translating it yields CASSLVGLGGGEKLFF.